This T cell receptor (beta chain) was identified during a study of blood T cell repertoires in COVID-19. Overall study: Material from acute and convalescent COVID-19 was sourced from the United States, Italy and Spain.

V lost 4 bases, J lost 5 bases, and 8 bases stayed unmatched. From germline, CDR1 is ENHRY and CDR2 SYGVKD. This CDR3 has 15 amino acids. TCRdb keeps only in-frame clones here, not all; method: immunoSEQ multiplex PCR. Here the sample spans under 250,000 clones, around 90% being singletons. Sequenced: peripheral blood. The V gene is TRBV10-3, the J gene TRBJ2-3; 8 bases are a match to TRBD2. This receptor was taken from a man aged 25 to 40 with COVID-19, enrolled during active disease. Written as DNA, the CDR3 is TGTGCCATCAGTGCAAGTCGGGGGGGGTTAGATACGCAGTATTTT. Translated: CAISASRGGLDTQYF.